These 31 T cell receptor beta chains were sequenced from one sample in a study of blood T cells in healthy people across ages. A second about 6 to 12 cycle PCR used barcoded and J-beta primers. TCRdb re-analysed the 5' RACE reads in MiXCR, keeping a single row per CDR3 protein. This table has 1 million to 1.2 million distinct CDR3 sequences, roughly two fifths appearing once. Sequencing used blood. The receptor set was obtained from a man aged 18 to 30 in good health.

V and J are TRBV6-6 and TRBJ1-5; D remains ambiguous. V lost 0 bases and J lost 6, with 9 bases in between. This CDR3 contains 14 residues. Germline loops: CDR1 MNHNY, CDR2 SVGAGI (reference sequence). In DNA, the CDR3 is TGTGCCAGCAGTTACTCCCGAAACGTTCAGCCCCAGCATTTT. Translating it yields CASSYSRNVQPQHF.

The chain carries TRBV27 and TRBJ1-3; 8 nucleotides align to TRBD1. This CDR3 is 14 amino acids long. Unmatched junction bases numbered 1, after V lost 6 bases and J lost 0 bases. Per the germline V gene, CDR1 is MNHEY and CDR2 is SMNVEV (reference sequence). The CDR3 loop reads CASRTGGSGNTIYF. In nucleotides, the CDR3 is TGTGCCAGCAGAACAGGGGGCTCTGGAAACACCATATATTTT.

V is TRBV9 and J is TRBJ2-1; TRBD2 matches at 10 bases. The germline gives CDR1 SGDLS, CDR2 YYNGEE. After removal of 0 bases from V and 5 bases from J, the junction contained 8 bases not matched to a gene. This CDR3 region has 17 residues. The CDR3 nucleotides read TGTGCCAGCAGCGTAGGTGGGTCTAGCGGGGGTCACAATGAGCAGTTCTTC. Translating it yields CASSVGGSSGGHNEQFF. The full variable domain, its missing parts supplied by reference TRBV9 and TRBJ2-1, is DSGVTQTPKHLITATGQRVTLRCSPRSGDLSVYWYQQSLDQGLQFLIQYYNGEERAKGNILERFSAQQFPDLHSELNLSSLELGDSALYFCASSVGGSSGGHNEQFFGPGTRLTVL.

This clonotype showed up many times. CDR3 residues: CASSPSLAGVFTYNEQFF. The CDR3 DNA reads TGTGCCAGCAGCCCTTCACTAGCGGGGGTATTCACCTACAATGAGCAGTTCTTC. The chain carries TRBV12-3 or TRBV12-4 and TRBJ2-1; the match to TRBD2 covers 11 bases. V gave up 6 bases and J gave up 2 bases; unmatched junction bases: 12. This CDR3 has 18 residues.

V is TRBV29-1 and J is TRBJ1-1, with a tentative D call TRBD1 (5 bases). The CDR3 runs to 14 residues. CDR1 and CDR2 (germline): SQVTM, ANQGSEA. V was shortened by 1 base and J by 10 bases, with 19 bases between the two germline ends. CDR3 in amino acids: CSVEVVKGASGAFF. The CDR3 region has the DNA TGCAGCGTTGAAGTTGTAAAAGGGGCGTCAGGAGCTTTCTTT. Supplemented by reference TRBV29-1 and TRBJ1-1, the full variable domain reads SAVISQKPSRDICQRGTSLTIQCQVDSQVTMMFWYRQQPGQSLTLIATANQGSEATYESGFVIDKFPISRPNLTFSTLTVSNMSPEDSSIYLCSVEVVKGASGAFFGQGTRLTVV.

The rearrangement uses TRBV20-1 and TRBJ2-1; D is ambiguous. The CDR3 runs 15 residues. From germline, CDR1 is DFQATT and CDR2 SNEGSKA (reference sequence). Trimming stripped 3 bases from V and 0 bases from J, with 12 bases between. DNA of the CDR3: TGCAGTGCTAGTCCTGGTCGAGGCTCCTACAATGAGCAGTTCTTC. This sequence encodes CSASPGRGSYNEQFF.

The gene calls are TRBV7-2 and TRBJ2-6; perhaps TRBD1 as D (6 bases). Germline CDR1 is SGHTA and CDR2 is FQGNSA. This CDR3 spans 13 amino acids. With 5 bases removed from V and 7 bases from J, the gap between germline ends came to 9 bases. The CDR3 nucleotides are TGTGCCAGCAGCGAAGGGGGTGCCAACGTCCTGACTTTC. Its protein is CASSEGGANVLTF.

This clonotype was seen a handful of times. This sequence joins TRBV3-1 and TRBJ2-7, with TRBD2 matching 7 bases. J gave up 0 bases and V 3 bases, and 11 bases lay outside the gene matches. The CDR3 runs 17 residues. Germline CDR1 reads LGHDT; CDR2 reads YNNKEL (reference sequence). CDR3 nucleotides: TGTGCCAGCAGCCATATTTGGCTCGGCGGGGGCTCCTACGAGCAGTACTTC. This encodes CASSHIWLGGGSYEQYF.

The chain employs TRBV5-1 and TRBJ1-5, with 10 nucleotides matching TRBD1. J lost 2 bases, V lost 4 bases, and 18 bases had no gene match. CDR1 is SGHRS, CDR2 YFSETQ, per germline. The CDR3 is 20 residues long. The DNA for the CDR3 is TGCGCCAGCAGCCCAAGGCCCCGGACAGGGGGAATTGGAGGCAATCAGCCCCAGCATTTT. This gives the protein CASSPRPRTGGIGGNQPQHF.

The V gene is TRBV6-6, the J gene TRBJ1-1, with a possible D match to TRBD1 (5 bases). V lost 6 bases to trimming and J lost 7 bases, with 15 bases between them. CDR1 is MNHNY, CDR2 SVGAGI, per germline (reference sequence). This CDR3 has 13 residues. The CDR3 DNA reads as TGTGCCAGCAGCCTCGGGACGCTCAATGAAGCTTTCTTT. Residues: CASSLGTLNEAFF.

In this sample, this clonotype turned up a few times. This chain joins TRBV15 and TRBJ1-6, with a weak D call TRBD1 (6 bases). CDR1 LNHNV and CDR2 YYDKDF come from the germline V gene (reference sequence). V lost 4 bases, J lost 6 bases, and 16 bases lay in between. The CDR3 runs 16 residues. CDR3: CATSNLGGGFNSPLHF. The CDR3 DNA sequence: TGTGCCACCAGCAACCTCGGCGGGGGCTTTAATTCACCCCTCCACTTT.

This clonotype was counted only a few times. The chain recombines TRBV27 with TRBJ2-4; D is perhaps TRBD1 (5 bases). Germline lookup yields CDR1 MNHEY and CDR2 SMNVEV (reference sequence). This CDR3 is built from 13 residues. Trimming stripped 6 bases from V and 8 bases from J, with 14 bases between. CDR3 nucleotides: TGTGCCAGCAGCCAAACAGGCCGGTACATTCAGTACTTC. It encodes CASSQTGRYIQYF.

The chain recombines TRBV3-1 with TRBJ2-2; the D gene is possibly TRBD1 (5 bases). In germline, CDR1 is LGHDT, CDR2 YNNKEL (reference sequence). Trimming removed 1 base at V and 5 bases at J, with 11 bases between. The CDR3 has 15 residues. The CDR3 loop reads CASSQGGRVTGELFF. The CDR3 DNA reads as TGTGCCAGCAGCCAAGGGGGCAGGGTTACCGGGGAGCTGTTTTTT.

To note about this clonotype: One end of the junction varies from germline; a read error may be responsible. The chain carries TRBV20-1 and TRBJ1-1, with TRBD1 matching over 7 bases. This CDR3 is built from 14 residues. CDR1 and CDR2 from the germline V gene are DFQATT and SNEGSKA (reference sequence). The CDR3 is CSVRGGTENTEAFF. The CDR3 DNA sequence: TGCAGTGTTAGAGGGGGGACAGAGAACACTGAAGCTTTCTTT.

The chain is built from TRBV5-5 and TRBJ2-7; D perhaps matches TRBD2 (6 bases). Per the germline V gene, CDR1 is SGHKS and CDR2 is YYEKEE (reference sequence). This CDR3 is 15 amino acids long. V was trimmed by 2 bases and J by 2 bases, leaving 14 bases between them. CDR3 amino acids: CASSFGGPTTYEQYF. The CDR3 DNA reads as TGTGCCAGCAGCTTCGGGGGTCCAACAACCTACGAGCAGTACTTC.

This chain links TRBV5-1 with TRBJ2-3; D is uncertain. CDR1 and CDR2 from the germline V gene are SGHRS and YFSETQ. Trimming shortened V by 4 bases and J by 0 bases, and 9 bases separated the two germline ends. The length of the CDR3 is 14 residues. Written as DNA, the CDR3 is TGCGCCAGCAGCCATCCCTCTAGCACAGATACGCAGTATTTT. Protein: CASSHPSSTDTQYF. Full variable domain (rest looked up from reference TRBV5-1 and TRBJ2-3): KAGVTQTPRYLIKTRGQQVTLSCSPISGHRSVSWYQQTPGQGLQFLFEYFSETQRNKGNFPGRFSGRQFSNSRSEMNVSTLELGDSALYLCASSHPSSTDTQYFGPGTRLTVL.

A word on this clonotype: A read error may produce the germline difference seen at one junction end. The chain uses TRBV3-1 and TRBJ2-5; a weak D match, TRBD2 (6 bases). The CDR3 has 16 amino acids. CDR1 and CDR2 from the germline V gene are LGHDT and YNNKEL (reference sequence). CDR3: CAGSQGLEGRRGEQYF. The CDR3 coding sequence is TGTGCCGGCAGCCAAGGATTGGAGGGACGTCGCGGTGAGCAGTACTTC.

The rearrangement links TRBV9 to TRBJ2-4, with 9 bases identical to TRBD1. V lost 3 bases, J lost 7 bases, and 8 bases stayed unmatched. Germline-derived CDR1 and CDR2 are SGDLS and YYNGEE. There are 15 residues in the CDR3. The DNA for the CDR3 is TGTGCCAGCAGCGCCGCCGGGACAGGGACGAACATTCAGTACTTC. It translates to CASSAAGTGTNIQYF.

The chain links TRBV3-1 to TRBJ2-7; D unclear. Looked up from germline, CDR1 is LGHDT and CDR2 is YNNKEL (reference sequence). The CDR3 is made up of 13 amino acids. V lost 2 bases and J lost 6, with 11 bases in between. CDR3 sequence: CASSQHLGIEQYF. The DNA of the CDR3 is TGTGCCAGCAGCCAACACTTAGGAATCGAGCAGTACTTC.

The genes are TRBV11-2 and TRBJ2-3; 14 nucleotides agree with TRBD2. The CDR3 consists of 17 residues. With 4 bases clipped from V and 3 bases from J, the junction kept 6 bases outside the gene matches. Germline CDR1 is SGHAT and CDR2 is FQNNGV. CDR3 DNA: TGTGCCAGCAGCTCCTGGACTAGCGGGGGGTGGACAGATACGCAGTATTTT. Protein sequence: CASSSWTSGGWTDTQYF.

This chain connects TRBV4-3 to TRBJ2-6; TRBD2 might be the D (6 bases). Germline-derived CDR1 and CDR2 are LGHNA and YSLEER. This CDR3 spans 19 amino acids. Deletions cut 0 bases from V and 1 base from J, with 16 bases between. The CDR3 spells CASSQDTTRLFSGANVLTF. CDR3 DNA: TGCGCCAGCAGCCAAGATACGACTAGATTGTTTTCTGGGGCCAACGTCCTGACTTTC.

This clonotype was detected only a few times. The chain uses TRBV7-9 and TRBJ2-3; D tentatively fits TRBD1 or TRBD2 (5 bases each). This CDR3 is 16 amino acids long. The V end lost 0 bases, the J end lost 1 base, and 11 bases lay between the germline ends. CDR1 is SEHNR, CDR2 FQNEAQ, per germline (reference sequence). The CDR3 region is CASSLAEVQGTDTQYF. CDR3 nucleotide sequence: TGTGCCAGCAGCTTAGCGGAGGTACAGGGCACAGATACGCAGTATTTT.

This clonotype was seen repeatedly, ten times or more. The gene calls are TRBV20-1 and TRBJ2-5, with D tentatively TRBD2 (6 bases). Between the trimmed V and J ends, which lost 4 bases and 0 bases, there was a span of 12 bases. CDR3 length equals 14 residues. Germline V lookup: CDR1 DFQATT, CDR2 SNEGSKA (reference sequence). CDR3 DNA sequence: TGCAGTGCTAAGAAGGGGAGGAACCAAGAGACCCAGTACTTC. Its protein is CSAKKGRNQETQYF.

The V and J genes are TRBV29-1 and TRBJ1-3; the D gene is possibly TRBD1 (5 bases). The V gene's germline CDR1 is SQVTM and CDR2 ANQGSEA. The CDR3 has 15 residues. V was trimmed by 4 bases and J by 2 bases, leaving 15 bases between them. The CDR3 DNA sequence: TGCAGCGTTGCGCGGCAGGGAGAAGCTGGAAACACCATATATTTT. Its protein is CSVARQGEAGNTIYF.

The chain recombines TRBV29-1 with TRBJ2-1, with D possibly TRBD2 on 5 matching bases. This CDR3 comprises 11 residues. V lost 5 bases and J 10 bases, leaving 12 bases between the germline ends. Germline V gene lookup returns CDR1 SQVTM and CDR2 ANQGSEA. Here the CDR3 reads CSVPEGFEQFF. CDR3 sequence (DNA): TGCAGCGTTCCCGAGGGATTCGAGCAGTTCTTC.

The chain is built from TRBV20-1 and TRBJ1-2; TRBD1 aligns across 7 bases. Per the germline V gene, CDR1 is DFQATT and CDR2 is SNEGSKA (reference sequence). The CDR3 length is 14 residues. With V trimmed by 3 bases and J by 5 bases, 9 bases remained unmatched. CDR3 nucleotide sequence: TGCAGTGCTAGTGGATCGACAGGGCCTTATGGCTACACCTTC. Protein: CSASGSTGPYGYTF.

The CDR3 spells CASSILAGGGILYF. The CDR3 DNA sequence: TGTGCCAGCAGCATACTAGCGGGGGGCGGAATCTTGTATTTT. The V gene is TRBV12-3 or TRBV12-4, the J gene TRBJ2-3, with 12 bases aligning to TRBD2. The CDR3 is made up of 14 amino acids. Trimming removed 6 bases from V and 14 bases from J; junction bases left unmatched: 12.

This clonotype was found a few times. V gene TRBV25-1 combines with J gene TRBJ1-2, with 8 bases aligning to TRBD1. Looked up from germline, CDR1 is MGHDK and CDR2 is SYGVNS. The ends lost 2 bases at V and 4 bases at J; junction bases unmatched: 3. CDR3 size: 14 residues. The CDR3 reads CASSETDRGYGYTF. CDR3 nucleotides: TGTGCCAGCAGTGAAACCGACAGGGGCTATGGCTACACCTTC.

This clonotype was seen a handful of times. The rearrangement joins TRBV7-2 to TRBJ1-4; D ambiguous. The V end was cut by 0 bases, the J end by 4 bases, with 6 bases between. The CDR3 covers 14 residues. Germline-derived CDR1 and CDR2 are SGHTA and FQGNSA. DNA for the CDR3: TGTGCCAGCAGCTTAGCGCTATTTAATGAAAAACTGTTTTTT. Protein sequence: CASSLALFNEKLFF.

This clonotype was seen only a few times. The rearrangement links TRBV4-1 to TRBJ2-4; TRBD1 aligns across 8 bases. Gene TRBJ2-5 matches the end of the DNA better, so the J call may be wrong. The CDR3 runs 17 residues. Per germline, CDR1 MGHRA and CDR2 YSYEKL. In DNA, the CDR3 is TGCGCCAGCAGCCAAGAGTTCAGGGGGCCTTCTCAAGAGACCCAGTACTTC. It codes for CASSQEFRGPSQETQYF.

CDR3 coding DNA: TGTGCCAGCAGCAGACTGACGGGTTCCTACGAGCAGTACTTC. Amino acid sequence: CASSRLTGSYEQYF. The gene calls are TRBV21-1 and TRBJ2-7. TRBV21-1 is a documented pseudogene. CDR3 length equals 14 residues.